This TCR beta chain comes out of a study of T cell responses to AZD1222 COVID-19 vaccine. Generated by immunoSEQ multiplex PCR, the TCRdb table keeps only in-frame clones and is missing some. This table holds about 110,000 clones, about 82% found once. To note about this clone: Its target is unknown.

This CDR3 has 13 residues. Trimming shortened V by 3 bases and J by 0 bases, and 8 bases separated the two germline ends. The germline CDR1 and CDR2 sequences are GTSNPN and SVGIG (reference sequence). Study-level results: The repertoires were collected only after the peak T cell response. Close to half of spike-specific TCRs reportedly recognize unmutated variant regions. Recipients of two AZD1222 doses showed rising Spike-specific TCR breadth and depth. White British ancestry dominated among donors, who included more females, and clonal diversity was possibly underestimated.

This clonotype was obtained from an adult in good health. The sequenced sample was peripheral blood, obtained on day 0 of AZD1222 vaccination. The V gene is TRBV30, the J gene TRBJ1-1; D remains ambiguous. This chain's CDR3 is CAWSDTVNTEAFF. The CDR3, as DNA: TGTGCCTGGAGCGACACGGTGAACACTGAAGCTTTCTTT.